These 29 T cell receptor beta chains were all obtained from the same sample, sequenced in a study of blood T cell repertoires in COVID-19. Profiling relied on immunoSEQ multiplex PCR, and the TCRdb table lists in-frame clones only, not all of them. The data hold around 190,000 clones, with around 86% observed a single time. Sequenced sample: PBMCs or T cells enriched from blood (not recorded which). Receptors were obtained from a woman in her 40s in a cohort exposed to, infected with or recovered from COVID-19 (not recorded which).

V and J are TRBV2 and TRBJ2-3; 9 nucleotides agree with TRBD2. V lost 5 bases, J lost 1 base, and 7 bases stayed unmatched. CDR1 SNHLY and CDR2 FYNNEI come from the germline V gene. The CDR3 loop spans 16 amino acids. For the CDR3, the DNA is TGTGCCAGCAGTTATAAGCGGGAGGCCCGCACAGATACGCAGTATTTT. Protein: CASSYKREARTDTQYF.

The chain carries TRBV19 and TRBJ1-1, with D tentatively TRBD1 (6 bases). Germline lookup yields CDR1 LNHDA and CDR2 SQIVND (reference sequence). V was trimmed by 3 bases and J by 5 bases, leaving 13 bases between them. There are 14 residues in the CDR3. CDR3 region: CASSIIGGETEAFF. The DNA of the CDR3 is TGTGCCAGTAGTATTATAGGGGGAGAGACTGAAGCTTTCTTT.

The chain has TRBV11-3 and TRBJ2-7; a weak D match, TRBD2 (8 bases). Trimming pared 4 bases from V and 11 bases from J, leaving 15 bases between. Germline assignment: CDR1 SGHNT and CDR2 YENEEA. The CDR3 is 12 residues long. The CDR3: CASSSRQGLEYF. The CDR3 nucleotides are TGTGCCAGCAGCTCGAGACAGGGACTAGAGTACTTC.

The V gene is TRBV2, the J gene TRBJ1-6, with D unclear. V lost 2 bases and J 0 bases, leaving 11 bases between the germline ends. Germline CDR1 and CDR2: SNHLY and FYNNEI. This CDR3 spans 17 amino acids. The CDR3 sequence: CASSENYRSSYNSPLHF. The CDR3 DNA follows: TGTGCCAGCAGTGAAAATTATAGGAGCTCCTATAATTCACCCCTCCACTTT.

The V call is TRBV2, the J call TRBJ2-3, with 7 nucleotides matching TRBD1. The CDR3 contains 12 residues. The ends lost 4 bases at V and 6 bases at J; junction bases unmatched: 1. CDR1 is SNHLY, CDR2 FYNNEI, per germline. DNA for the CDR3: TGTGCCAGCAGTGCCAGGGGGGATACGCAGTATTTT. This sequence encodes CASSARGDTQYF.

V is TRBV7-9 and J is TRBJ2-3; 7 nucleotides line up with TRBD2. Per germline, CDR1 SEHNR and CDR2 FQNEAQ (reference sequence). V shed 8 bases and J 1 base; nucleotides not matched to a gene: 0. The CDR3 runs to 12 residues. The CDR3 nucleotides are TGTGCCAGCGGGGGGGGCACAGATACGCAGTATTTT. Translating gives CASGGGTDTQYF.

The chain recombines TRBV19 with TRBJ1-5; D call uncertain. Trimming shortened V by 1 base and J by 7 bases, and 5 bases separated the two germline ends. Germline CDR1 and CDR2: LNHDA and SQIVND (reference sequence). The CDR3 loop spans 12 amino acids. Here the CDR3 reads CASSIAGQPQHF. The DNA of the CDR3 is TGTGCCAGTAGTATAGCGGGGCAGCCCCAGCATTTT.

The chain couples TRBV5-1 to TRBJ1-1, with 8 bases fitting TRBD1. Germline lookup yields CDR1 SGHRS and CDR2 YFSETQ. The CDR3 consists of 13 residues. The V gene end was trimmed by 2 bases and the J gene end by 5 bases; junction bases not matched to a gene: 2. The CDR3 loop reads CASSFHRGTEAFF. The CDR3 DNA is TGCGCCAGCAGCTTCCACAGGGGGACTGAAGCTTTCTTT.

The V gene is TRBV2, the J gene TRBJ2-7; 9 bases are shared with TRBD2. V shed 6 bases, J shed 5 bases, and the junction held 11 bases outside the gene matches. The CDR3 runs 15 residues. Germline CDR1 reads SNHLY; CDR2 reads FYNNEI. The CDR3 bases are TGTGCCAGCAGGAACGGACCCCGACTAGCGGACGAGCAGTACTTC. This translates into CASRNGPRLADEQYF.

The chain links TRBV6-4 to TRBJ2-1; 7 bases agree with TRBD2. The junction had 9 bases not matched to a gene; V was cut back by 0 bases and J by 7 bases. Germline V gives CDR1 MRHNA, CDR2 SNTAGT. There are 16 residues in the CDR3. The CDR3 nucleotides read TGTGCCAGCAGTGACTCGAATTCGGGGGGTCCGAATGAGCAGTTCTTC. This encodes CASSDSNSGGPNEQFF.

This clone occurred a few times. This sequence joins TRBV9 and TRBJ2-7, with TRBD2 matching 11 bases. The CDR3 loop spans 15 amino acids. V shed 3 bases, J shed 0 bases, and the junction held 2 bases outside the gene matches. CDR1 and CDR2 (germline): SGDLS, YYNGEE. The CDR3 is CASSALAGASYEQYF. The DNA for the CDR3 is TGTGCCAGCAGCGCACTAGCGGGAGCCTCCTACGAGCAGTACTTC.

The chain uses TRBV2 and TRBJ1-4, with D possibly TRBD1 on 6 matching bases. The CDR3 is 12 amino acids. Germline V gene lookup returns CDR1 SNHLY and CDR2 FYNNEI. The V end was cut by 6 bases, the J end by 6 bases, with 8 bases between. As DNA, the CDR3 is TGTGCCAGCAGAGGACAGTATGAAAAACTGTTTTTT. Its protein product is CASRGQYEKLFF.

The rearrangement joins TRBV4-1 to TRBJ1-2; tentative D call: TRBD1 (5 bases). The CDR3 contains 17 residues. Trimming shortened V by 1 base and J by 0 bases, and 15 bases separated the two germline ends. Per germline, CDR1 MGHRA and CDR2 YSYEKL. CDR3 DNA: TGCGCCAGCAGCCAAGTTCCCAGGGATAGAGCTAACTATGGCTACACCTTC. Translated: CASSQVPRDRANYGYTF.

The gene calls are TRBV27 and TRBJ1-1; TRBD1 agrees at 9 bases. The CDR3 has 14 amino acids. The V gene's germline CDR1 is MNHEY and CDR2 SMNVEV (reference sequence). V gave up 2 bases and J gave up 4 bases; unmatched junction bases: 2. CDR3: CASSLGTGTTEAFF. CDR3 coding DNA: TGTGCCAGCAGTTTAGGGACAGGGACCACTGAAGCTTTCTTT.

A remark on this clone: A junction boundary mismatches the germline segment, possibly from a read error. This sequence joins TRBV7-2 and TRBJ2-7; 10 bases fit TRBD2. Germline V lookup: CDR1 SGHTA, CDR2 FQGNSA. CDR3 length equals 15 residues. The CDR3 bases are TGTGCCAGCAGCATAGCAGCGGGAGGGCCTTACGAGCAGTACTTC. The encoded protein is CASSIAAGGPYEQYF.

The chain employs TRBV4-1 and TRBJ2-5; the match to TRBD2 covers 9 bases. Germline V lookup: CDR1 MGHRA, CDR2 YSYEKL. The CDR3 has 19 amino acids. After removal of 4 bases from V and 0 bases from J, the junction contained 15 bases not matched to a gene. As DNA, the CDR3 is TGCGCCAGCAGCCCGCGCCCCCCTAGCGGGGCCGGGGACCAAGAGACCCAGTACTTC. This translates into CASSPRPPSGAGDQETQYF.

The J gene is TRBJ2-7, the V gene TRBV10-3; 8 bases agree with TRBD1. V lost 10 bases to trimming and J lost 5 bases; unmatched junction nucleotides: 16. Germline assignment: CDR1 ENHRY and CDR2 SYGVKD. The CDR3 length is 15 residues. The CDR3 bases are TGTGCCACCGAAACCGGGACAGGCGTTTCGGACGAGCAGTACTTC. It is translated as CATETGTGVSDEQYF.

The chain links TRBV27 to TRBJ2-1; D uncertain. The CDR3 runs to 15 residues. V lost 2 bases and J 0 bases, leaving 8 bases between the germline ends. The germline gives CDR1 MNHEY, CDR2 SMNVEV (reference sequence). As DNA, the CDR3 is TGTGCCAGCAGTTTAGGGCCGAGCTCCTACAATGAGCAGTTCTTC. This translates into CASSLGPSSYNEQFF.

V usage is TRBV7-2 and J usage is TRBJ1-4; D gene unclear. This CDR3 is 15 amino acids long. Trimming removed 5 bases from V and 0 bases from J, with 10 bases in between. CDR1 and CDR2 from the germline V gene are SGHTA and FQGNSA. The CDR3 DNA is TGTGCCAGCAGCCCACGAGGAGCAACTAATGAAAAACTGTTTTTT. Its translation: CASSPRGATNEKLFF.

This chain connects TRBV5-1 to TRBJ2-5; 12 bases match TRBD1. Trimming removed 2 bases from V and 5 bases from J; junction bases left unmatched: 7. There are 16 residues in the CDR3. From germline, CDR1 is SGHRS and CDR2 YFSETQ. The CDR3 here is CASSLPGTGGVETQYF. The CDR3 bases are TGCGCCAGCAGCTTACCCGGGACAGGGGGCGTGGAGACCCAGTACTTC.

This clone was observed once. J is TRBJ2-3 and V is TRBV30; TRBD2 agrees at 11 bases. The CDR3 consists of 16 residues. Germline trimming cut 1 base from V and 0 bases from J; bases unmatched to any gene: 3. CDR1 and CDR2 (germline): GTSNPN, SVGIG (reference sequence). CDR3 coding DNA: TGTGCCTGGAGTGCAGGACTAGCGGGTAGCACAGATACGCAGTATTTT. Residues: CAWSAGLAGSTDTQYF.

The chain combines TRBV9 with TRBJ2-7, with D hard to call. Germline V CDR1 and CDR2: SGDLS, YYNGEE. The CDR3 contains 13 residues. V lost 0 bases, J lost 2 bases, and 6 bases lay in between. The CDR3 bases are TGTGCCAGCAGCGTAGGGGCTACCTACGAGCAGTACTTC. Its protein is CASSVGATYEQYF.

This clone was counted only a few times. The chain is built from TRBV19 and TRBJ1-1, with a possible D match to TRBD1 (6 bases). The germline V and J ends were trimmed by 4 bases and 7 bases, with 25 bases remaining between them. CDR3 length equals 17 residues. Per the germline V gene, CDR1 is LNHDA and CDR2 is SQIVND (reference sequence). The DNA for the CDR3 is TGTGCCAGTAGTACCTCACAGGGTGATCAGTTGGAAGATGAAGCTTTCTTT. Residues: CASSTSQGDQLEDEAFF.

The rearrangement uses TRBV7-9 and TRBJ2-1; TRBD2 matches 9 bases. Looked up from germline, CDR1 is SEHNR and CDR2 is FQNEAQ (reference sequence). The junction had 13 bases not matched to a gene; V was cut back by 6 bases and J by 7 bases. The CDR3 has 16 amino acids. The CDR3 reads CASRSGERGVRNEQFF. The CDR3 nucleotides are TGTGCCAGCAGGTCCGGGGAGCGGGGGGTGCGGAATGAGCAGTTCTTC.

V gene TRBV29-1 combines with J gene TRBJ2-1, with 10 bases that match TRBD1. With 4 bases clipped from V and 4 bases from J, the junction kept 4 bases outside the gene matches. Germline V gene sequence: CDR1 SQVTM, CDR2 ANQGSEA. The CDR3 spans 14 residues. The CDR3 DNA is TGCAGCGTTGCCGGGACAGGGGAATACAATGAGCAGTTCTTC. Encoded protein: CSVAGTGEYNEQFF.

In its sample, this clone was seen once. This CDR3 is CASSYSTGGNEKLFF. CDR3 in DNA: TGTGCCAGCAGTTACTCGACAGGTGGTAATGAAAAACTGTTTTTT. The chain carries TRBV6-5 and TRBJ1-4, with D possibly matching TRBD1 (6 bases). In germline, CDR1 is MNHEY, CDR2 SVGAGI. V lost 0 bases and J lost 4, with 9 bases in between. CDR3 length: 15 residues.

V gene TRBV19 combines with J gene TRBJ1-1, with D possibly TRBD1 on 5 matching bases. The V gene lost 7 bases and the J gene lost 5 bases, with 14 bases spanning the gap. This CDR3 is built from 13 residues. Germline V gene data show CDR1 as LNHDA and CDR2 as SQIVND (reference sequence). CDR3 bases: TGTGCCAGTATCAGGGAAGGTTGGACTGAAGCTTTCTTT. Amino acid sequence: CASIREGWTEAFF.

The chain carries TRBV4-3 and TRBJ1-3; maybe TRBD1 (5 bases). The CDR3 has 15 amino acids. Between the trimmed V and J ends, which lost 3 bases and 4 bases, there was a span of 13 bases. Germline CDR1 is LGHNA and CDR2 is YSLEER. The CDR3, as DNA: TGCGCCAGCAGCCAGCTTAGGGGTCCGGGAAACACCATATATTTT. It codes for CASSQLRGPGNTIYF.

V and J are TRBV24-1 and TRBJ1-3, with 7 bases fitting TRBD1. The V and J ends lost 2 bases and 4 bases, in that order; junction bases with no gene match: 4. CDR3 size: 15 residues. Germline-derived CDR1 and CDR2 are KGHDR and SFDVKD. The CDR3 bases are TGTGCCACCAGTGATTCGACAGGGTTCGGAAACACCATATATTTT. As protein: CATSDSTGFGNTIYF.